The 25 T cell receptor beta chains given below trace back to one sample, sequenced in a study of T-cell memory formation after mild COVID-19. TCRdb recomputed calls from the 5' RACE reads with MiXCR, one row per CDR3 protein. The sample includes 40,000 to 60,000 distinct CDR3 sequences, 9.5% to 15% of them seen just once. The source material was PBMCs or a T cell subset sorted from them (not recorded which). Receptors originate from a man aged 18-30 years who had mild COVID-19 (a few samples of this study predate the infection). Cell type and time point are not known.

There are many counts of this clonotype. The chain carries TRBV20-1 and TRBJ2-1, with TRBD2 matching over 12 bases. V shed 1 base and J 0 bases; nucleotides not matched to a gene: 1. Germline V gene sequence: CDR1 DFQATT, CDR2 SNEGSKA (reference sequence). CDR3 length equals 16 residues. CDR3 amino acids: CSARGLAGDSYNEQFF. CDR3 nucleotides: TGCAGTGCTAGAGGACTAGCGGGGGACTCCTACAATGAGCAGTTCTTC.

The V call is TRBV7-8, the J call TRBJ2-5; a possible D gene is TRBD2 (6 bases). The CDR3 loop spans 15 amino acids. Per germline, CDR1 SGHVS and CDR2 FQNEAQ. The V end was cut by 5 bases, the J end by 3 bases, with 16 bases between. CDR3: CASSRRAGRKETQYF. The CDR3 DNA sequence: TGTGCCAGCAGCCGGAGGGCAGGGCGGAAAGAGACCCAGTACTTC.

This clonotype has ten or more counts. The rearrangement joins TRBV7-6 to TRBJ1-5, with D possibly TRBD1 on 5 matching bases. Trimming stripped 4 bases from V and 5 bases from J, with 9 bases between. Looked up from germline, CDR1 is SGHVS and CDR2 is FNYEAQ. The CDR3 length is 13 residues. Here the CDR3 reads CASSSGYYQPQHF. The CDR3 DNA is TGTGCCAGCAGCTCAGGGTACTATCAGCCCCAGCATTTT.

This clonotype has just one count. The chain couples TRBV7-3 to TRBJ2-7, with D tentatively TRBD1 or TRBD2 (6 bases each). V lost 8 bases, J lost 4 bases, and 12 bases lay in between. Germline CDR1 SGHTA, CDR2 FQGTGA. This CDR3 has 12 residues. CDR3: CASRRGDYEQYF. CDR3 nucleotides: TGTGCCAGCCGTAGGGGGGATTACGAGCAGTACTTC.

This clonotype was detected many times. J is TRBJ2-1 and V is TRBV9; D gene unclear. Trimming took off 2 bases at V and 8 bases at J, with 11 bases between the two ends. Germline assignment: CDR1 SGDLS and CDR2 YYNGEE. This CDR3 comprises 13 residues. The CDR3 nucleotides are TGTGCCAGCAGCGTGGAAGGACGGGATGAGCAGTTCTTC. It yields the protein CASSVEGRDEQFF.

In this sample, this clonotype turned up a few times. This chain joins TRBV4-3 and TRBJ1-6; D is ambiguous. V gave up 3 bases and J gave up 0 bases, with 12 bases separating them. The CDR3 is 17 amino acids. Germline values: CDR1 LGHNA, CDR2 YSLEER. CDR3 amino acids: CASSQGSASSYNSPLHF. CDR3 nucleotide sequence: TGCGCCAGCAGCCAGGGCAGCGCCAGCTCCTATAATTCACCCCTCCACTTT.

This clonotype was recorded at least ten times. This chain uses TRBV5-1 with TRBJ2-1; 11 bases map to TRBD2. The ends lost 0 bases at V and 7 bases at J; junction bases unmatched: 0. The CDR3 contains 14 residues. CDR1 and CDR2 (germline): SGHRS, YFSETQ. The CDR3 sequence is CASSLGLAGNEQFF. CDR3 nucleotide sequence: TGCGCCAGCAGCTTGGGACTAGCGGGGAATGAGCAGTTCTTC.

V is TRBV9 and J is TRBJ2-1; tentative D call: TRBD2 (5 bases). CDR3 length: 13 amino acids. Germline V gene sequence: CDR1 SGDLS, CDR2 YYNGEE. Trimming took off 4 bases at V and 5 bases at J, with 10 bases between the two ends. CDR3 residues: CASSFGVNNEQFF. The DNA of the CDR3 is TGTGCCAGCAGCTTCGGGGTGAACAATGAGCAGTTCTTC.

In its sample, this clonotype was seen many times. V and J are TRBV5-1 and TRBJ1-2; TRBD1 might be the D (5 bases). This CDR3 region has 15 residues. Germline V gene data show CDR1 as SGHRS and CDR2 as YFSETQ. The ends were cut back, 4 bases at V and 3 bases at J, with 16 bases in the middle. The CDR3 DNA follows: TGCGCCAGCAGCCTGGATTCACAGGCCCACTATGGCTACACCTTC. Amino acids: CASSLDSQAHYGYTF.

The V gene is TRBV27, the J gene TRBJ2-2; D uncertain. Trimming stripped 5 bases from V and 4 bases from J, with 14 bases between. The CDR3 length is 15 residues. Germline V gene sequence: CDR1 MNHEY, CDR2 SMNVEV (reference sequence). Written as DNA, the CDR3 is TGTGCCAGCAGTGGCAGGCAGAAGGGCACCGGGGAGCTGTTTTTT. Translating it yields CASSGRQKGTGELFF.

In this sample, this clonotype turned up a few times. The chain links TRBV12-3 or TRBV12-4 to TRBJ1-1; no clear D gene. This CDR3 has 14 residues. V was trimmed by 3 bases and J by 0 bases, leaving 8 bases between them. CDR3 sequence reads: CASSFRSMNTEAFF. CDR3 DNA sequence: TGTGCCAGCAGTTTCAGGTCCATGAACACTGAAGCTTTCTTT.

The V call is TRBV18, the J call TRBJ1-5, with D possibly matching TRBD1 (6 bases). This CDR3 region has 15 residues. Germline V gene sequence: CDR1 KGHSH, CDR2 LQKENI. The V end lost 5 bases, the J end lost 0 bases, and 11 bases lay between the germline ends. CDR3 nucleotides: TGTGCCAGCTCAGGTTCGGGGGCTAGCAATCAGCCCCAGCATTTT. Translation: CASSGSGASNQPQHF.

The table lists this clonotype with a few counts. The chain combines TRBV28 with TRBJ1-1; 7 positions agree with TRBD1. Germline CDR1 and CDR2: MDHEN and SYDVKM. V was pared by 5 bases and J by 7 bases, with 7 bases of the junction left unmatched. The CDR3 sequence is 13 residues long. The CDR3 loop is CASSAGRGREAFF. The CDR3 region has the DNA TGTGCCAGCAGTGCGGGTAGGGGGCGTGAAGCTTTCTTT.

This clonotype appeared a few times. The rearrangement uses TRBV6-2 or TRBV6-3 and TRBJ2-2, with 7 bases aligning to TRBD2. This CDR3 spans 16 amino acids. With 7 bases clipped from V and 4 bases from J, the junction kept 12 bases outside the gene matches. Looked up from germline, CDR1 is MNHEY and CDR2 is SVGEGT. As DNA, the CDR3 is TGTGCCAGCAATCCGCCAGGGAGGGAATCCACCGGGGAGCTGTTTTTT. This gives the protein CASNPPGRESTGELFF.

Many counts were recorded for this clonotype. DNA for the CDR3: TGTGCCAGCAGCTCGCGACTAGCGGGGGACCGCACAGATACGCAGTATTTT. Encoded protein: CASSSRLAGDRTDTQYF. The V gene is TRBV7-3, the J gene TRBJ2-3; 12 bases align to TRBD2. The CDR3 totals 17 residues. The germline V gene encodes CDR1 SGHTA and CDR2 FQGTGA. The ends lost 4 bases at V and 1 base at J; junction bases unmatched: 6.

This clonotype was seen many times. The rearrangement joins TRBV20-1 to TRBJ2-2; D perhaps matches TRBD2 (6 bases). The V gene lost 1 base and the J gene lost 0 bases, with 6 bases spanning the gap. The CDR3 has 14 amino acids. Looked up from germline, CDR1 is DFQATT and CDR2 is SNEGSKA (reference sequence). The CDR3 here is CSARAGANTGELFF. The DNA for the CDR3 is TGCAGTGCTAGAGCGGGGGCGAACACCGGGGAGCTGTTTTTT.

A few counts support this clonotype. V is TRBV7-9 and J is TRBJ1-6; D call uncertain. V shed 5 bases and J shed 7 bases, with 9 bases lying between them. The CDR3 contains 13 residues. Germline CDR1 and CDR2: SEHNR and FQNEAQ (reference sequence). This CDR3 reads CASSPGNNSPLHF. CDR3 nucleotides: TGTGCCAGCAGCCCCGGTAACAATTCACCCCTCCACTTT.

This clonotype was detected ten times or more. The chain combines TRBV4-1 with TRBJ2-7, with TRBD1 matching 9 bases. The CDR3 has 13 residues. Germline-derived CDR1 and CDR2 are MGHRA and YSYEKL. V shed 3 bases, J shed 5 bases, and the junction held 2 bases outside the gene matches. The CDR3 coding sequence is TGCGCCAGCAGCCAGAGACAGGGGGACGAGCAGTACGTC. It translates to CASSQRQGDEQYV.

A remark on this clonotype: A much more abundant neighbour one base away suggests this may be a read error. The chain joins TRBV5-1 to TRBJ2-7; D perhaps matches TRBD1 (6 bases). The V gene's germline CDR1 is SGHRS and CDR2 YFSETQ. CDR3 length equals 13 residues. V shed 7 bases and J shed 4 bases, with 15 bases lying between them. The DNA of the CDR3 is TGCGCCAGCCTGGGGACATTTGGATACGAGCAGTACTTC. Residues: CASLGTFGYEQYF.

The chain is built from TRBV28 and TRBJ2-3; possibly TRBD2 for D (5 bases). The length of the CDR3 is 13 residues. V lost 4 bases and J lost 13, with 18 bases in between. The germline CDR1 and CDR2 sequences are MDHEN and SYDVKM. In nucleotides, the CDR3 is TGTGCCAGCAGTTCCACCTCGGAGGTGCCCAAGTATTTT. It encodes CASSSTSEVPKYF.

The rearrangement joins TRBV11-2 to TRBJ2-5; TRBD2 matches 9 bases. Germline V gene data show CDR1 as SGHAT and CDR2 as FQNNGV. The CDR3 spans 15 residues. J was trimmed by 5 bases and V by 6 bases; bases with no gene match: 10. CDR3 coding DNA: TGTGCCAGCAGATTTAGCGGGGGCACGGGGGAGACCCAGTACTTC. It encodes CASRFSGGTGETQYF.

The sample holds one count of this clonotype. The chain combines TRBV5-6 with TRBJ2-7, with D possibly being TRBD1 (5 bases). CDR3 length equals 15 residues. Germline V gene sequence: CDR1 SGHDT, CDR2 YYEEEE. The V end lost 3 bases, the J end lost 0 bases, and 13 bases lay between the germline ends. In DNA, the CDR3 is TGTGCCAGCAGCTGGGCAGGGTTAAGCTCCTACGAGCAGTACTTC. This translates into CASSWAGLSSYEQYF.

This clonotype has just a few counts. The chain recombines TRBV24-1 with TRBJ2-3, with D possibly being TRBD1 (5 bases). The CDR3 has 14 residues. CDR1 and CDR2 from the germline V gene are KGHDR and SFDVKD. Deletions cut 3 bases from V and 2 bases from J, with 8 bases between. The chain's CDR3 is CATSDPQDTDTQYF. Written as DNA, the CDR3 is TGTGCCACCAGTGATCCACAGGACACAGATACGCAGTATTTT.

The sample holds a few counts of this clonotype. The chain combines TRBV5-1 with TRBJ1-1; D is uncertain. V shed 4 bases and J shed 5 bases, with 9 bases lying between them. This CDR3 region has 12 residues. Germline CDR1 SGHRS, CDR2 YFSETQ. The CDR3 here is CASSDLGTEAFF. CDR3 sequence (DNA): TGCGCCAGCAGCGACTTGGGAACTGAAGCTTTCTTT. The whole variable domain, remainder taken from reference TRBV5-1 and TRBJ1-1, is KAGVTQTPRYLIKTRGQQVTLSCSPISGHRSVSWYQQTPGQGLQFLFEYFSETQRNKGNFPGRFSGRQFSNSRSEMNVSTLELGDSALYLCASSDLGTEAFFGQGTRLTVV.

This clonotype was seen repeatedly, ten times or more. J is TRBJ2-1 and V is TRBV7-2; 8 bases agree with TRBD2. V was pared by 3 bases and J by 6 bases, with 7 bases of the junction left unmatched. The germline gives CDR1 SGHTA, CDR2 FQGNSA. CDR3 length equals 15 residues. CDR3 residues: CASSLPAGDVNEQFF. The CDR3 DNA is TGTGCCAGCAGCTTGCCAGCGGGGGATGTCAATGAGCAGTTCTTC.